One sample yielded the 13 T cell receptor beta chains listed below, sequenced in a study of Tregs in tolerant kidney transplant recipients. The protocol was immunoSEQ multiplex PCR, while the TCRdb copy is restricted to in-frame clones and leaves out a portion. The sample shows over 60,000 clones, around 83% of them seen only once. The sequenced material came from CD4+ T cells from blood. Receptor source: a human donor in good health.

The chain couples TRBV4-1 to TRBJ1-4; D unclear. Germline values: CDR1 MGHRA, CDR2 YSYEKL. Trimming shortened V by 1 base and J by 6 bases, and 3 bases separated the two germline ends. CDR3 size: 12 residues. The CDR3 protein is CASSQAYEKLFF. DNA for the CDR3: TGCGCCAGCAGCCAAGCTTATGAAAAACTGTTTTTT.

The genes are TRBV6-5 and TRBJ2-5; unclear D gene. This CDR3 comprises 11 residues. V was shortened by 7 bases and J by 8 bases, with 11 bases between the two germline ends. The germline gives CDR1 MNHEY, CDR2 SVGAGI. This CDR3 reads CASTEESTQYF. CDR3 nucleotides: TGTGCCAGCACTGAAGAGAGTACCCAGTACTTC.

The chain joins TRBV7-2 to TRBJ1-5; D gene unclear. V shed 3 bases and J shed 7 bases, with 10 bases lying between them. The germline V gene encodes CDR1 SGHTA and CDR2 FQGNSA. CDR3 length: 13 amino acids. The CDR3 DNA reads TGTGCCAGCAGCTTGACCCCGGGGCAGCCCCAGCATTTT. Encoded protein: CASSLTPGQPQHF.

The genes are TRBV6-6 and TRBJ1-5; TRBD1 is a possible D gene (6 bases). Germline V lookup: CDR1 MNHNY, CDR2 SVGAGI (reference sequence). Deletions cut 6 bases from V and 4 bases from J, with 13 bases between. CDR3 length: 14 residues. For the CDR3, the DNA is TGTGCCAGCAGAAGCGGACAGCTTAATCAGCCCCAGCATTTT. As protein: CASRSGQLNQPQHF.

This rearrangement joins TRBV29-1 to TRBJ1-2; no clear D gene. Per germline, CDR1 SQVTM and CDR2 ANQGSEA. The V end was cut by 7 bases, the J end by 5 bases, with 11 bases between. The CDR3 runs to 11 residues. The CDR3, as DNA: TGCAGCGCCACGCGGGGATATGGCTACACCTTC. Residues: CSATRGYGYTF.

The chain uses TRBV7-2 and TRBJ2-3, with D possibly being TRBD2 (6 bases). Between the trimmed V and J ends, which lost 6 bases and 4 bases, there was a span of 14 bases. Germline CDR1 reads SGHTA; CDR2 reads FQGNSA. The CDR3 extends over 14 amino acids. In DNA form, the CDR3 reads TGTGCCAGCAGTCTCGGGACTCACCCAGATACGCAGTATTTT. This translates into CASSLGTHPDTQYF. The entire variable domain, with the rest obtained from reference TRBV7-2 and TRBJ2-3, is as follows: GAGVSQSPSNKVTEKGKDVELRCDPISGHTALYWYRQSLGQGLEFLIYFQGNSAPDKSGLPSDRFSAERTGGSVSTLTIQRTQQEDSAVYLCASSLGTHPDTQYFGPGTRLTVL.

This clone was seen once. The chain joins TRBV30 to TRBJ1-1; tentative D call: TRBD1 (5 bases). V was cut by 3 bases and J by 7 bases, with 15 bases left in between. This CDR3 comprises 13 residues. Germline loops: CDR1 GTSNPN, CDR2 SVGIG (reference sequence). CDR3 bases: TGTGCCTGGAGGCCTAGGGGAAAGGTTGAAGCTTTCTTT. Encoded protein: CAWRPRGKVEAFF.

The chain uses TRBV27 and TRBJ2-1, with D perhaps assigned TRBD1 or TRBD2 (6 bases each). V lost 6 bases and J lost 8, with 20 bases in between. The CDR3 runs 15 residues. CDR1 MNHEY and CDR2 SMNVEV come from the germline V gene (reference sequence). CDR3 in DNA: TGTGCCAGCAGCCTTGGAGCAGGGGAGGCGTATGAGCAGTTCTTC. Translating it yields CASSLGAGEAYEQFF.

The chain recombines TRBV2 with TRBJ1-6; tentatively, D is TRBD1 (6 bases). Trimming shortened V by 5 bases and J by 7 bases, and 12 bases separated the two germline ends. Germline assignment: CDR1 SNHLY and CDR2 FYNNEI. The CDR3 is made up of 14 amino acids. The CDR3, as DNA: TGTGCCAGCAGTAGACAGGTCGGGAATTCACCCCTCCACTTT. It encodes CASSRQVGNSPLHF.

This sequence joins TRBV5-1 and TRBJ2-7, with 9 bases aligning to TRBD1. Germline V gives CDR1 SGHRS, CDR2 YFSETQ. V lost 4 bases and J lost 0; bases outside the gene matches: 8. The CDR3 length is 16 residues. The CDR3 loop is CASSPDPGQGSYEQYF. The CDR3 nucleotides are TGCGCCAGCAGCCCCGACCCGGGACAGGGCTCCTACGAGCAGTACTTC.

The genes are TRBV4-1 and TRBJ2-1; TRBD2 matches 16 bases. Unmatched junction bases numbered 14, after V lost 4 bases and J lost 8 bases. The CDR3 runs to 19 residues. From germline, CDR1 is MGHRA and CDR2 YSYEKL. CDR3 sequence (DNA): TGCGCCAGCAGCCGTCCCCTCCGGGGACTAGCGGGGGGGCCGCATGAGCAGTTCTTC. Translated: CASSRPLRGLAGGPHEQFF.

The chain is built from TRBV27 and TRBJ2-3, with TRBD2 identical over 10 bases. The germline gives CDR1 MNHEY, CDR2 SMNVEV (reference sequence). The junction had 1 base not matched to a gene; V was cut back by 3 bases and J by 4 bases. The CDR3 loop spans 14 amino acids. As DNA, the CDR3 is TGTGCCAGCAGTTTGCTAGCGGGGGCAGATACGCAGTATTTT. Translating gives CASSLLAGADTQYF.

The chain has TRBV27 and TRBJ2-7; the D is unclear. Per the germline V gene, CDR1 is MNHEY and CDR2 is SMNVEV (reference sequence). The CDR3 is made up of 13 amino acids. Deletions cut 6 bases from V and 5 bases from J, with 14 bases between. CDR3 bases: TGTGCCAGCAGGTCAGTAGGGTTCAACGAGCAGTACTTC. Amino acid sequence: CASRSVGFNEQYF.